This record looks at one T cell receptor beta chain sequence and its context. Its antigen is unidentified. UMIs were included in TCR beta cDNA generated by 5'RACE template switching. TCRdb reanalyzed the 5' RACE reads and collapses them to one entry per CDR3 protein, without DNA. The specimen's table records 200,000 to 300,000 distinct CDR3 sequences. The CDR3 has 17 residues. This entry comes from a study of T cells expressing NK-cell markers. Across the study: CD3+CD56+NKG2C+, CD3+CD56+NKG2C- and CD3+CD56-NKG2C+ T cells, once sorted, supplied the TCR beta repertoires. Within the sequenced cohort of eight donors, seven exhibited HCMV seropositivity and one was seronegative.

The study's findings and limits: A handful of donors likewise had their CD3+CD56-NKG2C+ fraction led by these clonotypes.

The sample consisted of blood T cells: a sorted CD56 or NKG2C T cell subset, CD4+ or CD8+ T cells, or bulk PBMC T cells (not recorded which). V and J are TRBV12-3 or TRBV12-4 and TRBJ2-1; TCRdb's D gene call, TRBD1, goes unchecked for lack of DNA. The receptor's source is a man aged 18 to 35 in good health. CDR3 in amino acids: CASSLGGTARSYNEQFF.